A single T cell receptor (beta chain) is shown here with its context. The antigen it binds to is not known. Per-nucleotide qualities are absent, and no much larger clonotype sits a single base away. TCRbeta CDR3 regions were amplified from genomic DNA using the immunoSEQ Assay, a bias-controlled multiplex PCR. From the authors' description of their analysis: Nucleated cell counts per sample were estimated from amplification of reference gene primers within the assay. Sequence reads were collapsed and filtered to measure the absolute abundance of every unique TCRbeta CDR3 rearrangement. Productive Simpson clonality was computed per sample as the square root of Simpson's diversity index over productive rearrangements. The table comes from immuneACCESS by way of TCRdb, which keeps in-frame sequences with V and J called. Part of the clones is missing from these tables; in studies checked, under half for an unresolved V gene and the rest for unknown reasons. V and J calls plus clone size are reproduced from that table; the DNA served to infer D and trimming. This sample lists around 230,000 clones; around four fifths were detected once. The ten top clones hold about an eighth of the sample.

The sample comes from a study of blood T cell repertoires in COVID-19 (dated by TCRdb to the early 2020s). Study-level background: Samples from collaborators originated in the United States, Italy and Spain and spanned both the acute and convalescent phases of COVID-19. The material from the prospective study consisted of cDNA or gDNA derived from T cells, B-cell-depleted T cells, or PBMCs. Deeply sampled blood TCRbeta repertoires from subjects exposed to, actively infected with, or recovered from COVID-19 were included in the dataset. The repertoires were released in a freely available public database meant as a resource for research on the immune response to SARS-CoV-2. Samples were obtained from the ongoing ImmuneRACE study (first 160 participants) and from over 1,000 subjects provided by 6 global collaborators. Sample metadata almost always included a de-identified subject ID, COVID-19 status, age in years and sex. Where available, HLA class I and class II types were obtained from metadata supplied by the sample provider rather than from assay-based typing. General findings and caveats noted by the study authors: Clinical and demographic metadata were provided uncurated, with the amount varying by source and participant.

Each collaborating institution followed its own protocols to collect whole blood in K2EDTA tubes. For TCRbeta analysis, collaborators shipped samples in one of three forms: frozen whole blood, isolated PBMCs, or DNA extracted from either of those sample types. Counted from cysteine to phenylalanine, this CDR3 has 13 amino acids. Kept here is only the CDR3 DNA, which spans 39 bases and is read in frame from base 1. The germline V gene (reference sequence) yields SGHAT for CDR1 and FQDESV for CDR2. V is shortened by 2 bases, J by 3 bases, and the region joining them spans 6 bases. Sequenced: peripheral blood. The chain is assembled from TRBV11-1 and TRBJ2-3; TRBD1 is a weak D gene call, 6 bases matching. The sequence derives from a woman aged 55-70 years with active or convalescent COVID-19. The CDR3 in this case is CASSLQGTDTQYF. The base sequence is TGTGCCAGCAGCTTACAGGGGACAGATACGCAGTATTTT.